The sequence of this T cell receptor (beta chain) was determined in a study of regulatory T cells in long-lasting Graves disease. Whole-study findings and limits: Whereas new patients shared 1,000 or so public clonotypes, persistent patients shared more, at 2,500 to 3,500. Persistent cases of Graves' showed reduced TCR diversity relative to newly diagnosed patients.

Remarks on this clonotype: Antigen unknown.

Both iRepertoire HTBI primers and Arm-PCR of CDR3 regions were used to build the TCR beta libraries. TCRdb re-called the multiplex PCR reads with MiXCR, one entry per CDR3 protein. Among 560,000 or so distinct CDR3 sequences listed, about 16% were seen once. Time point given: newly diagnosed GD, antithyroid drugs for less than 3 months. From PBMCs, RNA was extracted and then used to make the TCR library. The data also belong to a second study, concerning T cells in Graves' hyperthyroidism and ophthalmopathy. Per that paper: Median prediction lead before ophthalmopathy onset was 5.5 to 7 months with the model.

Sequencing was performed on peripheral blood mononuclear cells (PBMCs), taken at new diagnosis, from a patient treated with antithyroid drugs. This clonotype was sampled from a man between 18 and 35 years old with Graves disease.

CDR3 coding DNA: TGTGCCAGCAGCCAAGGGACAGGGGATTTATATGGCTACACCTTC. It is translated as CASSQGTGDLYGYTF. The chain has TRBV14 and TRBJ1-2; 9 bases line up with TRBD1. In germline, CDR1 is SGHDN, CDR2 FVKESK. Trimming took 1 base from V and 5 from J; bases not matched to a gene: 5. The CDR3 contains 15 residues.